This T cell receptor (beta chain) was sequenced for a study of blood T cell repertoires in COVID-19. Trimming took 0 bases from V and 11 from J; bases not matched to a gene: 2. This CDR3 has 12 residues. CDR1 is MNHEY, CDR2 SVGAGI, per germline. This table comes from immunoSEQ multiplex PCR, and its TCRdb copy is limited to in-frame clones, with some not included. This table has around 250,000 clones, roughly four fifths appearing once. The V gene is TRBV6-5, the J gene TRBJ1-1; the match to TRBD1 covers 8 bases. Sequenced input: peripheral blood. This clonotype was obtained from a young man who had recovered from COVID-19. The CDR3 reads CASSYSTGAAFF. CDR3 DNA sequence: TGTGCCAGCAGTTACTCGACAGGGGCGGCTTTCTTT.